This T cell receptor beta chain was identified in a study of blood T cell repertoires in COVID-19. V was pared by 6 bases and J by 0 bases, with 14 bases between. Germline values: CDR1 SGHTA, CDR2 FQGNSA. The CDR3 length is 15 residues. Measured with immunoSEQ multiplex PCR; TCRdb has only the in-frame clones, and not every one. This sample yields about 200,000 clones, of which roughly 85% are seen a single time; 18% belongs to the top ten. The V and J genes are TRBV7-2 and TRBJ1-2; D might be TRBD1 (5 bases). This receptor was taken from a middle-aged man who had recovered from COVID-19. The sequencing sample was made of PBMCs or T cells enriched from blood (not recorded which). This CDR3 is CASSPRGTSNYGYTF. CDR3 DNA sequence: TGTGCCAGCAGTCCCCGGGGGACTTCTAACTATGGCTACACCTTC.